This T cell receptor (beta chain) was identified during a study of blood T cell repertoires in COVID-19. Overall study context: Specimens from acute and convalescent COVID-19 originated in the United States, Italy and Spain. The analysed material was cDNA or gDNA that came from T cells, B-cell-depleted T cells, or PBMCs.

In the authors' workflow: Amplification from reference gene primers served as the basis for estimated nucleated cell counts. TCRdb keeps only in-frame clones here, not all; method: immunoSEQ multiplex PCR. V and J calls plus clone size are reproduced from that table; the DNA served to infer D and trimming. The sample consists of roughly 260,000 clones, 87% of them appearing once. The sample was PBMCs or T cells enriched from blood (not recorded which). This receptor was identified in a woman under 40 with acute COVID-19.

The CDR3 loop is CASSPRQGRDTGELFF. CDR3 coding DNA: TGTGCCAGCAGTCCAAGACAGGGTAGGGACACCGGGGAGCTGTTTTTT. This chain links TRBV6-2 or TRBV6-3 with TRBJ2-2, with 7 bases that match TRBD1. The CDR3 runs 16 residues. CDR1 is MNHEY and CDR2 is SVGEGT in the germline V gene. Trimming removed 5 bases from V and 3 bases from J; junction bases left unmatched: 9.